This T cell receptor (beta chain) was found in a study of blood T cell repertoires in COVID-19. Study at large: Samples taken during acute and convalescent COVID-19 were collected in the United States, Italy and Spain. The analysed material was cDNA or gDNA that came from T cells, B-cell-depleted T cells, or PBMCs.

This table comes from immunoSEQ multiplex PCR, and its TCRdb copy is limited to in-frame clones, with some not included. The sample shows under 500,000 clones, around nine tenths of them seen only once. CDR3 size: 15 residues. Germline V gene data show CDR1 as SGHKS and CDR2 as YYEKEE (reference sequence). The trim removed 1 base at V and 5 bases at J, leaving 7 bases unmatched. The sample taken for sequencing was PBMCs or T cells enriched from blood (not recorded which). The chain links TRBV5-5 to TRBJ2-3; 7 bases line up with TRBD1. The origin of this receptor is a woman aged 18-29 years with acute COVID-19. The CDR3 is CASSLTRGQIDTQYF. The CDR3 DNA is TGTGCCAGCAGCTTGACGAGGGGGCAGATAGATACGCAGTATTTT.